This TCR beta chain was recorded in a study of blood T cells in healthy people across ages. Study conclusions and caveats: In long-lived donors, naive CD4+ cell counts and diversity exceeded those of aged donors. Unsorted PBMC material precluded a definitive naive versus antigen-experienced comparison. Naive T cell percentage by flow cytometry tracked strongly with beta diversity. Per million T cells, TCR beta diversity dropped roughly linearly as age increased.

With respect to this clonotype: Antigen: not known.

The CDR3 extends over 17 amino acids. V shed 5 bases, J shed 0 bases, and the junction held 14 bases outside the gene matches. Germline V gives CDR1 SGHDT, CDR2 YYEEEE. The use of a sample-barcoded 5' primer and a J-beta primer mix characterized a second PCR of roughly 6 to 11 cycles. One entry per CDR3 protein results from TCRdb running MiXCR on the 5' RACE reads. Here the sample spans about 1.6 million distinct CDR3 sequences, 30% to 40% being singletons. The clonotype originates from a young woman in good health. The gene calls are TRBV5-6 and TRBJ2-7, with 7 bases that match TRBD1. Sequencing was performed on blood. The CDR3 here is CASSLRDSRRSSYEQYF. The CDR3 bases are TGTGCCAGCAGTTTACGGGACAGCCGTCGAAGCTCCTACGAGCAGTACTTC.